This T cell receptor (beta chain) was sequenced during a study of blood T cell repertoires in COVID-19. Study summary: Both acute and convalescent COVID-19 samples were obtained from the United States, Italy and Spain. T cells, B-cell-depleted T cells, or PBMCs supplied cDNA or gDNA.

This clone occurred a few times. The V end lost 10 bases, the J end lost 3 bases, and 22 bases lay between the germline ends. The V gene's germline CDR1 is LNHDA and CDR2 SQIVND (reference sequence). CDR3 size: 16 residues. Under the authors' procedure: Nucleated cell number was recorded as an estimate derived from reference gene primer amplification. TCRdb's table, derived via immunoSEQ multiplex PCR, lists solely in-frame clones and lacks some. V and J calls and clone size come straight from that table; D and trimming were deduced from the DNA. Found here are about 270,000 clones, approximately 86% of them singletons; the top ten hold 3.1%.

The V gene is TRBV19, the J gene TRBJ1-5; D ambiguous. Sequencing was done on a sample of peripheral blood. This TCR was recovered from a woman aged 18-29 years with acute or convalescent COVID-19. The CDR3 loop is CATTPGSGGINQPQHF. CDR3 coding DNA: TGTGCCACCACCCCAGGATCCGGAGGTATCAATCAGCCCCAGCATTTT. Full variable domain (remainder filled in from reference TRBV19 and TRBJ1-5): DGGITQSPKYLFRKEGQNVTLSCEQNLNHDAMYWYRQDPGQGLRLIYYSQIVNDFQKGDIAEGYSVSREKKESFPLTVTSAQKNPTAFYLCATTPGSGGINQPQHFGDGTRLSIL.